This TCR beta chain appears in the sequencing data of a study of T cell repertoires in cytomegalovirus infection. The overall study: The study used recently identified HLA-C-restricted and well-studied HLA-B-restricted CMV epitopes. Carrying CMV and the relevant HLA type showed in public TCR beta signatures. Study findings and constraints: Individuals carrying CMV plus the relevant HLA were identified by cumulative frequency of public TCR beta families. HLA-C-restricted CMV-specific TCR beta clonotypes were dominant in the ex vivo response.

A word on this clonotype: Antigen specificity is unknown.

Each CDR3 protein is one row after TCRdb ran MiXCR on the reads. The table includes around 310,000 distinct CDR3 sequences, under 35% detected once. The germline V gene encodes CDR1 SGHDT and CDR2 YYEEEE. V lost 4 bases, J lost 1 base, and 11 bases lay in between. This CDR3 spans 15 amino acids. Material: cultured PBMCs, obtained from culture after CMV antigen stimulation. This chain links TRBV5-6 with TRBJ2-2; D uncertain. This clonotype originated in a human donor in good health (CMV status not recorded). Some clones in this sample may be carry-over from other donors' samples. The CDR3 sequence is CASSPRRKNTGELFF. The CDR3 bases are TGTGCCAGCAGCCCTAGACGGAAGAACACCGGGGAGCTGTTTTTT.